This T cell receptor beta chain is from a study of PD-L1 blockade in urothelial cancer. Study summary: The study recovered a median of approximately 150,000 T cells per blood sample.

Patient sample counts ranged from 1 to 8, pretreatment and on-treatment. The study's findings and limits: Enhanced expansion of tumor-associated blood clones at 3 weeks characterized durable-benefit patients.

V gave up 4 bases and J gave up 0 bases; unmatched junction bases: 10. The germline V gene encodes CDR1 SNHLY and CDR2 FYNNEI. There are 18 residues in the CDR3. The protocol was immunoSEQ multiplex PCR, while the TCRdb copy is restricted to in-frame clones and leaves out a portion. The sample holds some 22,000 clones, around 90% seen once. The count of this clone is one. What it binds is not known. The chain employs TRBV2 and TRBJ2-7, with TRBD2 matching over 12 bases. The receptor was isolated from a woman aged 55-70 years with urothelial cancer. The material sequenced was PBMCs, taken around atezolizumab (anti-PD-L1) treatment. The CDR3 is CASSGPGLAGDASYEQYF. The CDR3, as DNA: TGTGCCAGCAGTGGACCGGGACTAGCGGGCGACGCCTCCTACGAGCAGTACTTC.